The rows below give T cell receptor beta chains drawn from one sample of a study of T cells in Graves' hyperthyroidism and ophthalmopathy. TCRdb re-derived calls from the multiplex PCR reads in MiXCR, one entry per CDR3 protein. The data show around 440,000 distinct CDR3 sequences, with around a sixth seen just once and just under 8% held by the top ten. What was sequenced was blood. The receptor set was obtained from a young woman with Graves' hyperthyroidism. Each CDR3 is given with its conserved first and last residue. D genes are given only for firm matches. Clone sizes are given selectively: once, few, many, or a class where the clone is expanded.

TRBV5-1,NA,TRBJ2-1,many,CASSLVPDSNEQFF,TGCGCCAGCAGCTTGGTCCCGGACAGCAATGAGCAGTTCTTC
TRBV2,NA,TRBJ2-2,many,CASRLDANTGELFF,TGTGCCAGCAGATTAGACGCGAACACCGGGGAGCTGTTTTTT
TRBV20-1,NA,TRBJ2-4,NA,CSVRVSAQNIQYF,TGCAGCGTTAGGGTTTCGGCCCAAAACATTCAGTACTTC
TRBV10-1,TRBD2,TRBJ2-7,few,CASSESRGVGSYEQYF,TGCGCCAGCAGTGAGTCTCGGGGGGTCGGATCCTACGAGCAGTACTTC
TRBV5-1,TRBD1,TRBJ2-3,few,CASGGDRGLDPRLDTQYF,TGCGCCAGCGGCGGGGACAGGGGGCTGGACCCAAGATTAGATACGCAGTATTTT
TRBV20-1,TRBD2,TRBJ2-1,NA,CSARDRRLADNEQFF,TGCAGTGCTAGAGATCGAAGACTAGCGGACAATGAGCAGTTCTTC
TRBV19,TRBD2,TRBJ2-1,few,CASSEGTSHSSYNEQFF,TGTGCCAGTAGCGAAGGGACTAGCCACAGCTCCTACAATGAGCAGTTCTTC
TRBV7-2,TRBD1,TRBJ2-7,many,CASSPQGAHYEQYF,TGTGCCAGCAGCCCTCAGGGGGCTCACTACGAGCAGTACTTC
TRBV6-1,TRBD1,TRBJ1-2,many,CASTSDRERGGYTF,TGTGCCAGCACCTCGGACAGGGAAAGAGGAGGCTACACCTTC
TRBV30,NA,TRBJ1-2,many,CACPLPNPWGYTF,TGTGCCTGCCCCTTACCGAATCCGTGGGGCTACACCTTC
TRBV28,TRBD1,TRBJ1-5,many,CASSLSRDSTYSNQPQHF,TGTGCCAGCAGTTTATCCCGGGACAGTACCTATAGCAATCAGCCCCAGCATTTT
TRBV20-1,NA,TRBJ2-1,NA,CSASLVEQFF,TGCAGTGCTAGTCTGGTTGAGCAGTTCTTC
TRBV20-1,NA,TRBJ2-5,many,CSARDRYQETQYF,TGCAGTGCTAGAGATCGGTACCAAGAGACCCAGTACTTC
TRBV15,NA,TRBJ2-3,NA,CATSRTGRDTQYF,TGTGCCACCAGCAGGACAGGGAGGGATACGCAGTATTTT
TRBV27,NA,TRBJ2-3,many,CASKDLGTDTQYF,TGTGCCAGCAAGGACCTAGGAACAGATACGCAGTATTTT
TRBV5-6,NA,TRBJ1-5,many,CASSWRGDQPQHF,TGTGCCAGCAGCTGGAGGGGTGATCAGCCCCAGCATTTT
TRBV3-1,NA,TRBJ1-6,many,CASSQDDRAGSPLHF,TGTGCCAGCAGCCAAGACGATCGGGCGGGTTCACCCCTCCACTTT
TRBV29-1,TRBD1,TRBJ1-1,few,CSGDRGTNTEAFF,TGCAGTGGGGACAGGGGAACGAACACTGAAGCTTTCTTT
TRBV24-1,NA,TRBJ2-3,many,CATSDADLGDTQYF,TGTGCCACCAGTGATGCGGACCTGGGAGATACGCAGTATTTT
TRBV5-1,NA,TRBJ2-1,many,CASSEGLGGEQFF,TGCGCCAGCAGCGAGGGACTGGGGGGTGAGCAGTTCTTC
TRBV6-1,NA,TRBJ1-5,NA,CASRMTSNQPQHF,TGTGCCAGCAGGATGACGAGCAATCAGCCCCAGCATTTT
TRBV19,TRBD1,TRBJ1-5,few,CASSTQGAGSNQPQHF,TGTGCCAGTAGTACACAGGGGGCCGGGAGCAATCAGCCCCAGCATTTT
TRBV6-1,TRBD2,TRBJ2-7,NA,CASAGGRDYEQYF,TGTGCCAGCGCGGGAGGTAGGGACTACGAGCAGTACTTC
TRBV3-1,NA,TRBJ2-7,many,CASSRAPYEQYF,TGTGCCAGCAGCCGCGCGCCCTACGAGCAGTACTTC
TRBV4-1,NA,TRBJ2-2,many,CASSPPWRTGELFF,TGCGCCAGCAGCCCACCTTGGCGGACCGGGGAGCTGTTTTTT
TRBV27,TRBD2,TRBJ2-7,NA,CASSFRLAGPYEQYF,TGTGCCAGCAGTTTCAGACTAGCGGGACCCTACGAGCAGTACTTC
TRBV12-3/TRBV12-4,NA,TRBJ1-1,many,CASSQISLPQAFF,TGTGCCAGCAGTCAGATTTCGCTGCCACAAGCTTTCTTT
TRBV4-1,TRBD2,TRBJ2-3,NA,CASSLLGDGTSAPDTQYF,TGCGCCAGCAGCCTCCTAGGGGACGGGACTAGCGCTCCAGATACGCAGTATTTT
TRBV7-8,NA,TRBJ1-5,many,CASSLRKRTERDQPQHF,TGTGCCAGCAGCCTAAGGAAGCGGACAGAACGAGATCAGCCCCAGCATTTT
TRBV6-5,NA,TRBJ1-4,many,CASSYGLPATNEKLFF,TGTGCCAGCAGTTACGGGTTACCGGCAACTAATGAAAAACTGTTTTTT
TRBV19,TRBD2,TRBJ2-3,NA,CASSPLAGAYDTQYF,TGTGCCAGTAGTCCTCTAGCGGGAGCCTATGATACGCAGTATTTT
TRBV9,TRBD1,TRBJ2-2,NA,CASSMGQPNTGELFF,TGTGCCAGCAGCATGGGACAGCCGAACACCGGGGAGCTGTTTTTT
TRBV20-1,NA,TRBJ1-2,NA,CKARGLDYGYTF,TGCAAAGCCCGGGGACTTGACTATGGCTACACCTTC
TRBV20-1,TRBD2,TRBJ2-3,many,CSASTLPGLVGVVDTQYF,TGCAGTGCTTCGACACTCCCGGGACTAGTTGGTGTTGTAGATACGCAGTATTTT
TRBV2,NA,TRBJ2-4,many,CASSVSALAKNIQYF,TGTGCCAGCAGTGTGTCAGCTCTAGCCAAAAACATTCAGTACTTC
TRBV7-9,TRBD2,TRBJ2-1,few,CASSQGAGANEQFF,TGTGCCAGCAGCCAGGGTGCGGGAGCCAATGAGCAGTTCTTC